This TCR beta chain comes out of a study of Graves' ophthalmopathy and Graves' hyperthyroidism. Scientists amplified the TCR beta CDR3 regions from RNA transcripts. An opening RT-PCR round employed HTBI primers and preceded a second-round multiplex PCR. TCRdb ran MiXCR on the multiplex PCR reads and lists one entry per CDR3 protein. The sample yields about 600,000 distinct CDR3 sequences, roughly 40% seen once. The sequence derives from an adult man with Graves' hyperthyroidism. Sequencing was carried out using peripheral blood or thyroid tissue (not recorded which).

DNA for the CDR3: TGTGCCAGCAGTTTAAGTGTTGGGCCTTTTCCGAACACCGGGGAGCTGTTTTTT. Translating it yields CASSLSVGPFPNTGELFF. V is TRBV12-3 or TRBV12-4 and J is TRBJ2-2; D gene uncertain. Trimming took 2 bases from V and 0 from J, leaving 16 bases between them. This CDR3 comprises 18 residues.